This T cell receptor beta chain was recovered during a study of T cells after posttransplantation cyclophosphamide. Study outcomes and limitations: Tissue-infiltrating T cells from skin or gut overlapped little with blood T cells. TRB clonality was highly associated with recipient CMV seropositivity and reactivation.

This CDR3 spans 14 amino acids. Trimming shortened V by 2 bases and J by 4 bases, and 9 bases separated the two germline ends. From germline, CDR1 is SGHRS and CDR2 YFSETQ. Worth noting for this clone: Its antigen is still unknown.

Here immunoSEQ multiplex PCR was the method, and the copy in TCRdb shows in-frame clones only, minus some. Of about 47,000 clones listed, about 91% were seen once; the top ten hold around 3%. This chain uses TRBV5-1 with TRBJ2-2, with unresolved D. Sequenced material: PBMCs. This clonotype originated in a woman between 45 and 60 years old in good health and a related stem cell transplant donor. The CDR3, as DNA: TGCGCCAGCAGCTTTTTCCCCAGCACCGGGGAGCTGTTTTTT. Its translation is CASSFFPSTGELFF.